These 27 T cell receptor beta chains were all obtained from the same sample, sequenced in a study of cytomegalovirus exposure and HLA in healthy donors (dated by TCRdb to the late 2010s). Libraries were constructed by the immunoSEQ multiplex PCR assay. For the multiplex PCR, a mixture combining 60 forward primers for TCR Vbeta segments and 13 reverse primers for TCR Jbeta segments was used. TCRdb limited this immuneACCESS table to in-frame rearrangements with V and J called. A share of clones is missing; checked studies link under half to unresolved V genes, and the rest is unexplained. Counted in this sample were some 150,000 clones; 60% to 85% of them appeared once. Jointly, the top ten make up approximately 6% of the sample. Sequencing was carried out using PBMCs. The source of these receptors is a man between 45 and 60 years old in good health and CMV-seropositive.

As DNA, the CDR3 is TGTGCCAGCTCACCAACAGGGACAGAGCAGTACTTC. Protein product: CASSPTGTEQYF. The chain uses TRBV18 and TRBJ2-5; 7 bases fit TRBD1. Per the germline V gene, CDR1 is KGHSH and CDR2 is LQKENI. The CDR3 loop spans 12 amino acids. Trimming at V came to 2 bases and at J to 11 bases, leaving 5 bases not matched to a gene. Drawing the rest from reference TRBV18 and TRBJ2-5, the complete variable domain is NAGVMQNPRHLVRRRGQEARLRCSPMKGHSHVYWYRQLPEEGLKFMVYLQKENIIDESGMPKERFSAEFPKEGPSILRIQQVVRGDSAAYFCASSPTGTEQYFGPGTRLLVL.

V and J are TRBV6-6 and TRBJ1-1; 8 bases are a match to TRBD1. Germline V gene sequence: CDR1 MNHNY, CDR2 SVGAGI (reference sequence). This CDR3 is built from 15 residues. The V segment lost 6 bases and the J segment 1 base; nucleotides outside the gene matches: 7. The CDR3 sequence: CASRRQGRGNTEAFF. CDR3 nucleotide sequence: TGTGCCAGCAGGAGACAGGGGAGGGGGAACACTGAAGCTTTCTTT.

The chain links TRBV5-6 to TRBJ2-5, with D perhaps TRBD2 (6 bases). V dropped 4 bases and J dropped 4 bases, with 11 bases sitting between them. CDR3 size: 13 residues. CDR1 is SGHDT and CDR2 is YYEEEE in the germline V gene. The CDR3 DNA reads as TGTGCCAGCAGCCGGGAGTTTCGAGAGACCCAGTACTTC. It translates to CASSREFRETQYF.

The chain carries TRBV28 and TRBJ2-1, with 14 nucleotides matching TRBD2. CDR3 length: 20 amino acids. V shed 4 bases and J 0 bases; nucleotides not matched to a gene: 11. CDR1 and CDR2 from the germline V gene are MDHEN and SYDVKM. The CDR3 protein is CASSSPGLAGDPGSYNEQFF. The CDR3 DNA follows: TGTGCCAGCAGTTCACCGGGACTAGCGGGAGATCCGGGCTCCTACAATGAGCAGTTCTTC. The full variable domain, in which reference TRBV28 and TRBJ2-1 provide the parts outside the CDR3, is DVKVTQSSRYLVKRTGEKVFLECVQDMDHENMFWYRQDPGLGLRLIYFSYDVKMKEKGDIPEGYSVSREKKERFSLILESASTNQTSMYLCASSSPGLAGDPGSYNEQFFGPGTRLTVL.

J is TRBJ2-7 and V is TRBV18, with 8 positions matching TRBD1. The V gene end was trimmed by 2 bases and the J gene end by 3 bases; junction bases not matched to a gene: 3. This CDR3 has 14 amino acids. Germline V CDR1 and CDR2: KGHSH, LQKENI. As DNA, the CDR3 is TGTGCCAGCTCACCATCAGGGGGCGACTACGAGCAGTACTTC. Translating gives CASSPSGGDYEQYF.

This clone was counted a single time. The chain has TRBV6-4 and TRBJ2-5; D unclear. The germline CDR1 and CDR2 sequences are MRHNA and SNTAGT. The CDR3 is made up of 13 amino acids. Trimming left V 3 bases short and J 2 bases short, with 7 bases between. Here the CDR3 reads CASSEHSQETQYF. DNA for the CDR3: TGTGCCAGCAGTGAACACAGTCAAGAGACCCAGTACTTC.

V is TRBV27 and J is TRBJ2-2; TRBD2 agrees at 9 bases. Germline loops: CDR1 MNHEY, CDR2 SMNVEV (reference sequence). This CDR3 has 18 residues. V lost 5 bases, J lost 1 base, and 11 bases stayed unmatched. The CDR3 region has the DNA TGTGCCAGCAGTATATTCGGAGTAGCGGGAGTGAACACCGGGGAGCTGTTTTTT. Its protein product is CASSIFGVAGVNTGELFF.

This clone was observed a single time. The genes are TRBV29-1 and TRBJ1-2, with 7 bases identical to TRBD1. This CDR3 spans 13 amino acids. Germline CDR1 SQVTM, CDR2 ANQGSEA. V was clipped by 7 bases and J by 3 bases; unmatched bases: 8. The CDR3 is CSALTGTDYGYTF. The DNA for the CDR3 is TGCAGCGCTTTGACAGGGACGGACTATGGCTACACCTTC.

The chain couples TRBV25-1 to TRBJ1-1; D unclear. CDR1 and CDR2 (germline): MGHDK, SYGVNS. This CDR3 comprises 14 residues. V gave up 3 bases and J gave up 5 bases, with 13 bases separating them. CDR3: CASSDMGRATEAFF. CDR3 DNA sequence: TGTGCCAGCAGTGATATGGGGAGGGCGACTGAAGCTTTCTTT.

The chain has TRBV9 and TRBJ2-7; 10 nucleotides agree with TRBD1. The CDR3 is made up of 17 amino acids. The germline CDR1 and CDR2 sequences are SGDLS and YYNGEE. The V segment lost 2 bases and the J segment 3 bases; nucleotides outside the gene matches: 11. The CDR3 protein is CASSVDLTGGVRYEQYF. DNA of the CDR3: TGTGCCAGCAGCGTGGACCTGACAGGGGGCGTCCGCTACGAGCAGTACTTC. Looking up the rest from reference TRBV9 and TRBJ2-7 gives the full variable domain: DSGVTQTPKHLITATGQRVTLRCSPRSGDLSVYWYQQSLDQGLQFLIQYYNGEERAKGNILERFSAQQFPDLHSELNLSSLELGDSALYFCASSVDLTGGVRYEQYFGPGTRLTVT.

The rearrangement links TRBV27 to TRBJ2-7; D unresolved. The germline gives CDR1 MNHEY, CDR2 SMNVEV (reference sequence). The CDR3 is made up of 12 amino acids. V lost 3 bases and J 3 bases, leaving 6 bases between the germline ends. CDR3 DNA: TGTGCCAGCAGTTTTCTCGGCTACGAGCAGTACTTC. It yields the protein CASSFLGYEQYF.

The genes are TRBV28 and TRBJ1-2; weak D call: TRBD1 (6 bases). The CDR3 loop spans 12 amino acids. The germline V gene has CDR1 MDHEN and CDR2 SYDVKM. V was cut by 6 bases and J by 5 bases, with 10 bases left in between. This CDR3 is CASRPDSYGYTF. CDR3 nucleotide sequence: TGTGCCAGCAGACCGGACAGTTATGGCTACACCTTC.

The chain recombines TRBV30 with TRBJ1-2, with 10 bases matching TRBD1. Unmatched junction bases numbered 1, after V lost 1 base and J lost 2 bases. CDR1 is GTSNPN and CDR2 is SVGIG in the germline V gene (reference sequence). This CDR3 region has 14 residues. CDR3 nucleotides: TGTGCCTGGAGTGCGGGACAGGGGAACTATGGCTACACCTTC. This gives the protein CAWSAGQGNYGYTF. The full variable domain, completed using reference TRBV30 and TRBJ1-2, is SQTIHQWPATLVQPVGSPLSLECTVEGTSNPNLYWYRQAAGRGLQLLFYSVGIGQISSEVPQNLSASRPQDRQFILSSKKLLLSDSGFYLCAWSAGQGNYGYTFGSGTRLTVV.

This sequence joins TRBV11-2 and TRBJ2-6; 7 bases match TRBD1. CDR3 length: 18 residues. Germline loops: CDR1 SGHAT, CDR2 FQNNGV. The J segment lost 3 bases and the V segment lost 5 bases, leaving 13 bases of the junction unmatched. DNA of the CDR3: TGTGCCAGCAGCCACCCGGGGCCAGGGGGTTATGGGGCCAACGTCCTGACTTTC. This gives the protein CASSHPGPGGYGANVLTF.

The chain couples TRBV15 to TRBJ2-7; D perhaps matches TRBD2 (5 bases). V gave up 1 base and J gave up 2 bases, with 9 bases separating them. Germline V CDR1 and CDR2: LNHNV, YYDKDF (reference sequence). CDR3 length: 14 residues. The CDR3 reads CATSRGSGTYEQYF. The CDR3 bases are TGTGCCACCAGCAGAGGGTCGGGGACCTACGAGCAGTACTTC. Complete variable domain (other parts from reference TRBV15 and TRBJ2-7): DAMVIQNPRYQVTQFGKPVTLSCSQTLNHNVMYWYQQKSSQAPKLLFHYYDKDFNNEADTPDNFQSRRPNTSFCFLDIRSPGLGDTAMYLCATSRGSGTYEQYFGPGTRLTVT.

The chain is built from TRBV11-2 and TRBJ2-3, with D tentatively TRBD2 (6 bases). Germline V gives CDR1 SGHAT, CDR2 FQNNGV. Trimming removed 4 bases at V and 1 base at J, with 12 bases between. The CDR3 is 15 residues long. CDR3: CASSSSGQGTDTQYF. The CDR3 nucleotides are TGTGCCAGCAGCTCCAGCGGGCAGGGCACAGATACGCAGTATTTT.

The chain has TRBV6-5 and TRBJ2-1; 7 bases map to TRBD2. The germline V gene encodes CDR1 MNHEY and CDR2 SVGAGI. V shed 2 bases, J shed 9 bases, and the junction held 10 bases outside the gene matches. The CDR3 is 15 residues long. The DNA for the CDR3 is TGTGCCAGCAGTTACCCCCAAGCGGGATGGTTTGAGCAGTTCTTC. This codes for CASSYPQAGWFEQFF.

The chain joins TRBV19 to TRBJ1-1; D ambiguous. This CDR3 comprises 15 residues. Looked up from germline, CDR1 is LNHDA and CDR2 is SQIVND (reference sequence). Trimming stripped 5 bases from V and 2 bases from J, with 15 bases between. The CDR3 region has the DNA TGTGCCAGTAGTGTACCCCCACCGCGCAACACTGAAGCTTTCTTT. It encodes CASSVPPPRNTEAFF.

This chain uses TRBV30 with TRBJ2-2, with D tentatively TRBD1 (5 bases). The germline CDR1 and CDR2 sequences are GTSNPN and SVGIG (reference sequence). The V gene lost 5 bases and the J gene lost 7 bases, with 17 bases spanning the gap. There are 14 residues in the CDR3. CDR3 loop: CAWQRAGSIGELFF. The CDR3 region has the DNA TGTGCCTGGCAACGGGCAGGGTCTATCGGGGAGCTGTTTTTT.

This sequence joins TRBV6-6 and TRBJ1-4; 9 bases map to TRBD1. Per the germline V gene, CDR1 is MNHNY and CDR2 is SVGAGI (reference sequence). CDR3 size: 15 residues. The trim removed 6 bases at V and 4 bases at J, leaving 6 bases unmatched. The CDR3 DNA reads TGTGCCAGCAGCCTAGGACAGGGGAATAATGAAAAACTGTTTTTT. Protein product: CASSLGQGNNEKLFF.

The chain recombines TRBV6-4 with TRBJ2-3; TRBD2 matches 8 bases. CDR1 MRHNA and CDR2 SNTAGT come from the germline V gene. V shed 4 bases and J 0 bases; nucleotides not matched to a gene: 3. The CDR3 is made up of 15 amino acids. CDR3 nucleotides: TGTGCCAGCAGTGGGGTAGCGGGAAGCACAGATACGCAGTATTTT. Protein sequence: CASSGVAGSTDTQYF.

This clone came up a few times. This sequence joins TRBV5-1 and TRBJ2-7, with TRBD2 matching over 12 bases. Per germline, CDR1 SGHRS and CDR2 YFSETQ. Trimming at V came to 0 bases and at J to 2 bases, leaving 3 bases not matched to a gene. The CDR3 runs to 16 residues. CDR3 nucleotides: TGCGCCAGCAGCTTGGGACTAGCGGGAGACACCTACGAGCAGTACTTC. This codes for CASSLGLAGDTYEQYF. Looking up the rest from reference TRBV5-1 and TRBJ2-7 gives the full variable domain: KAGVTQTPRYLIKTRGQQVTLSCSPISGHRSVSWYQQTPGQGLQFLFEYFSETQRNKGNFPGRFSGRQFSNSRSEMNVSTLELGDSALYLCASSLGLAGDTYEQYFGPGTRLTVT.

The chain joins TRBV6-6 to TRBJ1-5; 9 bases align to TRBD1. The CDR3 is 16 amino acids. CDR1 is MNHNY and CDR2 is SVGAGI in the germline V gene (reference sequence). V lost 2 bases, J lost 3 bases, and 5 bases stayed unmatched. The CDR3 DNA reads as TGTGCCAGCAGTTACCGACAGGGGGTTGACAATCAGCCCCAGCATTTT. Translated, it gives CASSYRQGVDNQPQHF.

This clone was observed a single time. V usage is TRBV10-3 and J usage is TRBJ2-1; 8 bases are shared with TRBD2. CDR3 length equals 16 residues. Germline V gene lookup returns CDR1 ENHRY and CDR2 SYGVKD. Losses at the gene ends were 3 bases for V and 1 base for J; bases not matched to a gene: 5. CDR3 in amino acids: CAISDGSGGSYNEQFF. Written as DNA, the CDR3 is TGTGCCATCAGTGATGGGAGCGGGGGTTCCTACAATGAGCAGTTCTTC.

This rearrangement joins TRBV10-3 to TRBJ2-1, with 9 positions matching TRBD2. The V gene end was trimmed by 11 bases and the J gene end by 0 bases; junction bases not matched to a gene: 5. The germline V gene has CDR1 ENHRY and CDR2 SYGVKD. The CDR3 length is 14 residues. The CDR3 protein is CAVNSGSSYNEQFF. CDR3 coding DNA: TGTGCCGTCAATAGCGGGAGCTCCTACAATGAGCAGTTCTTC.

The genes are TRBV4-1 and TRBJ2-7, with TRBD2 identical over 9 bases. This CDR3 is built from 17 residues. The junction had 13 bases not matched to a gene; V was cut back by 0 bases and J by 7 bases. Germline-derived CDR1 and CDR2 are MGHRA and YSYEKL. As DNA, the CDR3 is TGCGCCAGCAGCCAAGATTCCGGTGGGACTAGCTTGGGAGAGCAGTACTTC. Protein: CASSQDSGGTSLGEQYF.

This chain uses TRBV5-5 with TRBJ1-2; 8 bases align to TRBD1. The V gene's germline CDR1 is SGHKS and CDR2 YYEKEE (reference sequence). V lost 3 bases to trimming and J lost 7 bases; unmatched junction nucleotides: 11. The CDR3 contains 15 residues. The CDR3: CASSSRGQGVSGYTF. The CDR3, as DNA: TGTGCCAGCAGCTCTCGCGGACAGGGAGTCTCTGGCTACACCTTC.